Listed here are 12 T cell receptor beta chains from one sample, sequenced in a study of shared T cell receptors in the human thymus. Sequencing was performed with immunoSEQ multiplex PCR; in TCRdb, only in-frame clones are kept and a portion is missing. The data hold approximately 730,000 clones, with approximately 85% observed a single time. The same sample was also studied in work on human thymus T cells.

The sequenced sample was thymocytes. The receptors were sampled from a girl younger than two with a congenital heart defect.

This clone has a single count. This chain joins TRBV11-2 and TRBJ1-1, with TRBD1 matching over 7 bases. V was clipped by 5 bases and J by 7 bases; unmatched bases: 10. The CDR3 has 14 residues. Germline assignment: CDR1 SGHAT and CDR2 FQNNGV. CDR3 amino acids: CASSPRTGLNEAFF. The DNA of the CDR3 is TGTGCCAGCAGCCCCCGGACAGGATTAAATGAAGCTTTCTTT.

The chain has TRBV5-1 and TRBJ1-1; 7 bases are a match to TRBD1. Trimming removed 0 bases from V and 5 bases from J; junction bases left unmatched: 7. The length of the CDR3 is 15 residues. Germline CDR1 and CDR2: SGHRS and YFSETQ. The DNA of the CDR3 is TGCGCCAGCAGCTTGGTGGAAGGGGGCAAGACTGAAGCTTTCTTT. This translates into CASSLVEGGKTEAFF.

The genes are TRBV2 and TRBJ2-1, with 12 bases lining up with TRBD2. CDR3 length: 16 amino acids. Trimming took 6 bases from V and 8 from J; bases not matched to a gene: 11. The germline V gene encodes CDR1 SNHLY and CDR2 FYNNEI. As DNA, the CDR3 is TGTGCCAGCAGGAAAGGGAGGCTAGCGGGGGGGGATGAGCAGTTCTTC. Its protein is CASRKGRLAGGDEQFF.

In the case of this clone: One end of the junction is discordant with germline, which a read error may explain. V gene TRBV27 combines with J gene TRBJ1-2; 7 nucleotides align to TRBD1. The length of the CDR3 is 12 residues. The V gene's germline CDR1 is MNHEY and CDR2 SMNVEV (reference sequence). This CDR3 reads CASSETGKSFAF. The CDR3, as DNA: TGTGCCAGCAGTGAGACAGGGAAAAGTTTCGCCTTC.

The rearrangement joins TRBV27 to TRBJ2-5, with TRBD1 as a possible D gene (6 bases). Trimming left V 6 bases short and J 5 bases short, with 16 bases between. Germline-derived CDR1 and CDR2 are MNHEY and SMNVEV (reference sequence). The CDR3 has 14 amino acids. CDR3 coding DNA: TGTGCCAGCAGATCCCTAGCTGGGGGCGAGACCCAGTACTTC. This gives the protein CASRSLAGGETQYF.

The J gene is TRBJ1-5, the V gene TRBV21-1; the tabulated D call, TRBD1, remains unverified against the DNA. TRBV21-1 is termed a pseudogene. The CDR3 loop spans 15 amino acids. This chain's CDR3 is CASSNWTGRYQPQHF. In DNA form, the CDR3 reads TGTGCCAGCAGCAACTGGACAGGGAGATACCAGCCCCAGCATTTT.

V gene TRBV20-1 combines with J gene TRBJ2-1; D is unclear. From germline, CDR1 is DFQATT and CDR2 SNEGSKA (reference sequence). This CDR3 is built from 10 residues. Between the trimmed V and J ends, which lost 5 bases and 8 bases, there was a span of 7 bases. The CDR3 reads CSAPRHEQFF. CDR3 DNA: TGCAGTGCTCCGCGCCATGAGCAGTTCTTC.

The V gene is TRBV5-5, the J gene TRBJ1-2, with D possibly TRBD1 on 6 matching bases. CDR1 is SGHKS, CDR2 YYEKEE, per germline (reference sequence). This CDR3 has 15 residues. V shed 1 base and J shed 7 bases, with 17 bases lying between them. The CDR3 DNA sequence: TGTGCCAGCAGCTTGTTGTGGCTTGGGGGCCTTGGCTACACCTTC. Protein product: CASSLLWLGGLGYTF.

About this clone itself: The junction shows a germline mismatch at one end, possibly a read error. V and J are TRBV7-7 and TRBJ2-1; 8 bases map to TRBD1. The germline CDR1 and CDR2 sequences are SSHAT and FNYEAQ (reference sequence). The CDR3 is 19 residues long. The CDR3 sequence: CASSLVLGRGPEVLDEQFF. In nucleotides, the CDR3 is TGTGCTAGCAGCTTAGTTCTGGGCAGGGGGCCCGAGGTATTGGATGAGCAGTTCTTC.

The V and J genes are TRBV12-5 and TRBJ2-1; 10 bases align to TRBD1. Germline CDR1 and CDR2: LGHNT and FRNRAP. The junction had 9 bases not matched to a gene; V was cut back by 6 bases and J by 7 bases. The CDR3 runs to 15 residues. This CDR3 is CASGLGGQGMNEQFF. In nucleotides, the CDR3 is TGTGCTAGTGGACTAGGGGGACAGGGGATGAATGAGCAGTTCTTC.

For the CDR3, the DNA is TGCGCCAGCAGTTCCGGGACACAGAACACTGAAGCTTTCTTT. As protein: CASSSGTQNTEAFF. J is TRBJ1-1 and V is TRBV10-2; TRBD1 is a possible D gene (6 bases). The germline CDR1 and CDR2 sequences are WSHSY and SAAADI. V was clipped by 5 bases and J by 1 base, with 11 bases between them. The CDR3 is made up of 14 amino acids.

This chain uses TRBV15 with TRBJ2-7, with 7 bases lining up with TRBD2. The germline V gene encodes CDR1 LNHNV and CDR2 YYDKDF (reference sequence). CDR3 length: 14 residues. V shed 0 bases and J 4 bases; nucleotides not matched to a gene: 3. The DNA of the CDR3 is TGTGCCACCAGCAGAGATCGGGGGGTTTACGAGCAGTACTTC. Protein sequence: CATSRDRGVYEQYF.